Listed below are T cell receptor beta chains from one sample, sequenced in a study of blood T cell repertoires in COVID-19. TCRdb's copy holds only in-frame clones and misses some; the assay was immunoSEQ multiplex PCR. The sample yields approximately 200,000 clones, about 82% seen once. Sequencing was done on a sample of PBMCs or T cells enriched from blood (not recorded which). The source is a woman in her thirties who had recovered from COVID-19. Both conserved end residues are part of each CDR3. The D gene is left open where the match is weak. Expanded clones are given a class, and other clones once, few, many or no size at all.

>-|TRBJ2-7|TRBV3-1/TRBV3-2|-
TGTGCCAGCAGCCAACAGCAGGGTTTCAACGAGCAGTACTTC
CASSQQQGFNEQYF
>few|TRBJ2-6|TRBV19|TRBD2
TGTGCCAGTAGTATGGGACTAGCGGGAGTATATGGGGCCAACGTCCTGACTTTC
CASSMGLAGVYGANVLTF
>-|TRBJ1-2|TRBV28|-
TGTGCCAGCAGTTTAGTCCGAGCTAACTATGGCTACACCTTC
CASSLVRANYGYTF
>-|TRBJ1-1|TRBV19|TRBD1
TGTGCCAGTAGTGACGGACAGGGTGCCACTGAAGCTTTCTTT
CASSDGQGATEAFF
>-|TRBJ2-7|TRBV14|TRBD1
TGTGCCAGCAGCCCGGGACAGGGCTCCTACGAGCAGTACTTC
CASSPGQGSYEQYF
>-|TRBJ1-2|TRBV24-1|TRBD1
TGTGCCACCAGTGAACAGGGACAGGGCTCTGGCTACACCTTC
CATSEQGQGSGYTF
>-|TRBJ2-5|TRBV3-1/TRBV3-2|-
TGTGCCAGCAGCCAAAGGTCGGGGACTTCAGGGACCCAGTACTTC
CASSQRSGTSGTQYF
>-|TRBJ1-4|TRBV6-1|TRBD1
TGTGCCAGCAGTGAAGCGCTCCAGGGGGGTGAAAAACTGTTTTTT
CASSEALQGGEKLFF
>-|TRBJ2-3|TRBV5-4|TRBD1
TGTGCCAGCAACCTACGGACGGGACAGGGAAGAGATACGCAGTATTTT
CASNLRTGQGRDTQYF
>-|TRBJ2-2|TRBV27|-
TGTGCCAGCAGTTTTCTAGAAAGGCCCACCGGGGAGCTGTTTTTT
CASSFLERPTGELFF
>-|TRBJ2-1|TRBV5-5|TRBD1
TGTGCCAGCAGCTTGAGGGGACAGACTTTTGGCCATGAGCAGTTCTTC
CASSLRGQTFGHEQFF
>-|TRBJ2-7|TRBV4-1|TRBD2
TGCGCCAGCAGCCGCTACCGGGACGGACTAGCGGGAGCGCGGCAGTACTTC
CASSRYRDGLAGARQYF
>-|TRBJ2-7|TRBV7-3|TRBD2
TGTGCCAGCGAAAGCCTACCCCCACGGACTAGGATATCCCCCCAGACCTACGAGCAGTACTTC
CASESLPPRTRISPQTYEQYF
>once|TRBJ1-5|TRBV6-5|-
TGTGCCAGCAGCGGGGAGGGATGGAGCAATCAGCCCCAGCATTTT
CASSGEGWSNQPQHF
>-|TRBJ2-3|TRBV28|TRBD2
TGTGCCAGCAGCGCCCAGCGGGAGGGCGGAAATACGCAGTATTTT
CASSAQREGGNTQYF
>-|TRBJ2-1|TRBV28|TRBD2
TGTGCCAGCAGTTTATGGCTGGCCGGGAGGGGTTACAATGAGCAGTTCTTC
CASSLWLAGRGYNEQFF
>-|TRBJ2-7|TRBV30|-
TGTGCCTGGAGTGCACCAGTGGGCGTGGTCTACGAGCAGTACTTC
CAWSAPVGVVYEQYF
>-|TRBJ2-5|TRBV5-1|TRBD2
TGCGCCAGCAGCTTGGCTAGCGGCCCTACCCGCGGGACCCAGTACTTC
CASSLASGPTRGTQYF
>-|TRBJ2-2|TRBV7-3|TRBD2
TGTGCCAGCAGCCTCCGGAGCGGACTAGCATACACCGGGGAGCTGTTTTTT
CASSLRSGLAYTGELFF
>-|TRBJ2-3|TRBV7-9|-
TGTGCCAGCAGCTTAGTCCAGACAGATACGCAGTATTTT
CASSLVQTDTQYF
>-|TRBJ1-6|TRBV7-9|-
TGTGCCAGCAGCCCCGGTAGTAATAATTCACCCCTCCACTTT
CASSPGSNNSPLHF
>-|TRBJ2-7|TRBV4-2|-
TGTGCCAGCAGCCAAGTTTTAGGAGGACCCTCCTACGAGCAGTACTTC
CASSQVLGGPSYEQYF
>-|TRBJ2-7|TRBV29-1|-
TGCAGCGTTGCGTTGGGGGGAAGAGGCGAGCAGTACTTC
CSVALGGRGEQYF
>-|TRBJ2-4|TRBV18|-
TGTGCCAGCTCACCCAGGCGGGATGACATTCAGTACTTC
CASSPRRDDIQYF
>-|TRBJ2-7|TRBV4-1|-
TGCGCCAGCAGCCAAGAACCCCAACTAGTGAACGAGCAGTACTTC
CASSQEPQLVNEQYF
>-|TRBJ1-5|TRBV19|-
TGTGCCAGTACTTGGGCCCCCCCAGGGTCGGGTCAGCCCCAGCATTTT
CASTWAPPGSGQPQHF
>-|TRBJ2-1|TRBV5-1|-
TGCGCCAGCAGCTTAATGGAGGCCGCCTACAATGAGCAGTTCTTC
CASSLMEAAYNEQFF
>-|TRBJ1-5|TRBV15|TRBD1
TGTGCCACCAGCAGAGAACAGGGGGAGAATCAGCCCCAGCATTTT
CATSREQGENQPQHF
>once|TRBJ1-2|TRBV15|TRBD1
TGTGCCACCAGAAGGGACAGGGGAGGCTATGGCTACACCTTC
CATRRDRGGYGYTF
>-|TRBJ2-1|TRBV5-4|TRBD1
TGTGCCAGCAGCTTGACAGGGGGCTCCTACAATGAGCAGTTCTTC
CASSLTGGSYNEQFF
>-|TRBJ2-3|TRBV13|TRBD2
TGTGCCAGCAGCCCGACTAGCGGGAACGCCGGGGATACGCAGTATTTT
CASSPTSGNAGDTQYF
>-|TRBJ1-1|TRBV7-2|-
TGTGCCAGCAGCTTTGGAGGACGAACGTTGAACACTGAAGCTTTCTTT
CASSFGGRTLNTEAFF
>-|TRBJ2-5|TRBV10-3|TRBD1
TGTGCCATCAGGGGTGACAGGGGCCCACAAGAGACCCAGTACTTC
CAIRGDRGPQETQYF
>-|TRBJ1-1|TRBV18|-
TGTGCCAGCTCACCACCCCCAGGACAGAACACTGAAGCTTTCTTT
CASSPPPGQNTEAFF
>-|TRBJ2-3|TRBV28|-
TGTGCCAGCAGTCCCAGGGGAGAAGGCACAGATACGCAGTATTTT
CASSPRGEGTDTQYF
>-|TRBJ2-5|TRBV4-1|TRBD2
TGCGCCAGCAGCCAAGACGGTCGCGGGGGTTTACAAGAGACCCAGTACTTC
CASSQDGRGGLQETQYF
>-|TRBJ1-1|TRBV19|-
TGTGCCAGTAGTTCCCGTGAGGGTGTCGTAGCTTTCTTT
CASSSREGVVAFF
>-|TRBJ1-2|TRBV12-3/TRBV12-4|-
TGTGCCAGCAGTTCTCGGACAGAAGGCTACACCTTC
CASSSRTEGYTF
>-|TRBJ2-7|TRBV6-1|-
TGTGCCAGCAGTGCCCCGTGGCAGGGTAAGACCTACGAGCAGTACTTC
CASSAPWQGKTYEQYF
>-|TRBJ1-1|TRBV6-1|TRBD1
TGTGCCAGCAGTGAAGAAGGGGGCCTTAGCACTGAAGCTTTCTTT
CASSEEGGLSTEAFF
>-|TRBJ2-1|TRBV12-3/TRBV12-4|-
TGTGCCAGCAGTCCGTTTCGGGACAATGAGCAGTTCTTC
CASSPFRDNEQFF
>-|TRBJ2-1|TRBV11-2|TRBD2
TGTGCCAGCAGCTTATTAAGGCGTACGGCGGGAGAGTTATATGAGCAGTTCTTC
CASSLLRRTAGELYEQFF
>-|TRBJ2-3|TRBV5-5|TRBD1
TGTGCCAGCAGCACCGGACAGGGGGCAGATACGCAGTATTTT
CASSTGQGADTQYF
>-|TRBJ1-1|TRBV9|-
TGTGCCAGCAGCTACCAGGGGAACACTGAAGCTTTCTTT
CASSYQGNTEAFF
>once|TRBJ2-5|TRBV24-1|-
TGTGCCACCAGTGATTTGAAGGAGGGAGGGACCCAGTACTTC
CATSDLKEGGTQYF